This T cell receptor beta chain was documented in a study of blood T cell repertoires in COVID-19. This CDR3 region has 15 residues. After removal of 4 bases from V and 7 bases from J, the junction contained 7 bases not matched to a gene. Germline V gene lookup returns CDR1 SGHRS and CDR2 YFSETQ. Produced via immunoSEQ multiplex PCR; TCRdb's table is partial and in-frame only. The profile shows just over 250,000 clones, approximately 89% of them singletons. The TCR originated in a woman aged 65 to 85 with COVID-19, enrolled during active disease. This chain connects TRBV5-1 to TRBJ2-2; 10 bases map to TRBD1. Sequencing used peripheral blood. This chain's CDR3 is CASSIRQGAIGELFF. The CDR3 nucleotides read TGCGCCAGCAGCATACGACAGGGGGCCATCGGGGAGCTGTTTTTT.